Below are 27 T cell receptor beta chains sequenced from a single sample in a study of early T cells in non-severe SARS-CoV-2 infection. MiXCR was run by TCRdb on the 5' RACE reads, yielding one entry per CDR3 protein. The sample yields tens of thousands of distinct CDR3 sequences, roughly an eighth seen once. Input material: whole blood. The source of these receptors is an adult who was a healthcare worker with PCR-confirmed SARS-CoV-2 infection or an uninfected control (not recorded which).

This clonotype was observed at least ten times. The V call is TRBV11-2, the J call TRBJ2-3; the D call may be TRBD1 or TRBD2 (5 bases each). Germline V gives CDR1 SGHAT, CDR2 FQNNGV. This CDR3 spans 16 amino acids. V was pared by 2 bases and J by 1 base, with 13 bases between. The CDR3 nucleotides are TGTGCCAGCAGCTTAAGGCGTGAGGGACGCACAGATACGCAGTATTTT. This translates into CASSLRREGRTDTQYF.

This clonotype was seen more than once but under ten times. J is TRBJ2-5 and V is TRBV29-1; 8 bases fit TRBD1. Germline lookup yields CDR1 SQVTM and CDR2 ANQGSEA. CDR3 length equals 12 residues. Trimming cost V 5 bases and J 5 bases; bases outside gene matches: 4. The chain's CDR3 is CSVQGAGETQYF. The CDR3 nucleotides are TGCAGCGTTCAGGGGGCTGGTGAGACCCAGTACTTC.

There are a few counts of this clonotype. The V and J genes are TRBV20-1 and TRBJ1-1; D perhaps matches TRBD1 (5 bases). CDR1 and CDR2 (germline): DFQATT, SNEGSKA (reference sequence). Trimming removed 6 bases at V and 4 bases at J, with 12 bases between. This CDR3 has 12 residues. The CDR3 sequence is CSAYQGGTEAFF. Written as DNA, the CDR3 is TGCAGTGCCTACCAGGGTGGCACTGAAGCTTTCTTT.

This clonotype was found many times. DNA of the CDR3: TGTGCCAGCAGTGGCTCCGGGAGTCCTGATGAAAAACTGTTTTTT. This translates into CASSGSGSPDEKLFF. The gene calls are TRBV2 and TRBJ1-4; unclear D gene. The CDR3 totals 15 residues. The V and J ends lost 4 bases and 6 bases respectively, with 15 bases between them. Germline V gene sequence: CDR1 SNHLY, CDR2 FYNNEI.

This clonotype has ten or more counts. The rearrangement joins TRBV6-5 to TRBJ1-5, with D uncertain. CDR1 MNHEY and CDR2 SVGAGI come from the germline V gene. CDR3 length: 13 amino acids. Trimming took off 5 bases at V and 3 bases at J, with 8 bases between the two ends. CDR3 bases: TGTGCCAGCAGTCCATCGAACAATCAGCCCCAGCATTTT. Its protein is CASSPSNNQPQHF.

This clonotype occurred many times. The genes are TRBV5-1 and TRBJ2-3; D remains ambiguous. Germline CDR1 SGHRS, CDR2 YFSETQ. V was shortened by 0 bases and J by 3 bases, with 5 bases between the two germline ends. This CDR3 is 13 amino acids long. The CDR3 here is CASSLERTDTQYF. The CDR3, as DNA: TGCGCCAGCAGCTTGGAAAGAACAGATACGCAGTATTTT. The full variable domain, with the rest looked up from reference TRBV5-1 and TRBJ2-3, is KAGVTQTPRYLIKTRGQQVTLSCSPISGHRSVSWYQQTPGQGLQFLFEYFSETQRNKGNFPGRFSGRQFSNSRSEMNVSTLELGDSALYLCASSLERTDTQYFGPGTRLTVL.

The rearrangement joins TRBV4-2 to TRBJ2-1, with TRBD2 matching over 14 bases. The CDR3 loop spans 15 amino acids. The V and J ends lost 4 bases and 8 bases, in that order; junction bases with no gene match: 4. Germline-derived CDR1 and CDR2 are LGHNA and YNFKEQ. CDR3 sequence reads: CASSLGLAGEYEQFF. For the CDR3, the DNA is TGTGCCAGCAGCCTGGGACTAGCGGGAGAATATGAGCAGTTCTTC.

This clonotype has just a few counts. The chain uses TRBV6-6 and TRBJ1-1, with TRBD1 matching 9 bases. Germline values: CDR1 MNHNY, CDR2 SVGAGI (reference sequence). J lost 7 bases, V lost 2 bases, and 8 bases had no gene match. This CDR3 is 15 amino acids long. The CDR3 spells CASSYPGQGNFEAFF. The CDR3 bases are TGTGCCAGCAGTTACCCGGGACAGGGCAACTTTGAAGCTTTCTTT.

This clonotype was counted only a few times. The chain combines TRBV7-6 with TRBJ2-1, with 10 nucleotides matching TRBD2. V was pared by 1 base and J by 7 bases, with 7 bases of the junction left unmatched. The CDR3 is 16 residues long. Germline lookup yields CDR1 SGHVS and CDR2 FNYEAQ. The CDR3 is CASSLEREGHRNEQFF. CDR3 sequence (DNA): TGTGCCAGCAGCTTAGAGCGGGAGGGCCATCGAAATGAGCAGTTCTTC.

This clonotype was seen more than once but under ten times. The rearrangement links TRBV6-5 to TRBJ2-3; TRBD2 agrees at 7 bases. Trimming removed 5 bases from V and 0 bases from J; junction bases left unmatched: 5. Germline CDR1 is MNHEY and CDR2 is SVGAGI. This CDR3 spans 15 amino acids. In DNA, the CDR3 is TGTGCCAGCAGTCCCGGGGGAGGGAGCACAGATACGCAGTATTTT. Translated, it gives CASSPGGGSTDTQYF.

This sequence joins TRBV10-1 and TRBJ2-1; 16 bases are shared with TRBD2. The ends lost 4 bases at V and 6 bases at J; junction bases unmatched: 12. This CDR3 spans 19 amino acids. Germline V gene data show CDR1 as WNHNN and CDR2 as SYGVQD (reference sequence). The DNA of the CDR3 is TGCGCCAGCAGTGCGAATCCCGGGACTAGCGGGGGGGATGGCAATGAGCAGTTCTTC. This sequence encodes CASSANPGTSGGDGNEQFF.

This clonotype was detected only a few times. This chain connects TRBV11-1 to TRBJ1-2, with 7 nucleotides matching TRBD1. The V gene's germline CDR1 is SGHAT and CDR2 FQDESV (reference sequence). Losses at the gene ends were 4 bases for V and 10 bases for J; bases not matched to a gene: 6. The CDR3 has 12 residues. The CDR3 DNA is TGTGCCAGCAGCTCAAGACAGGGAGACTACACCTTC. As protein: CASSSRQGDYTF.

This clonotype was detected a few times. The V and J genes are TRBV4-3 and TRBJ2-3, with 9 bases lining up with TRBD1. Germline CDR1 is LGHNA and CDR2 is YSLEER. The CDR3 length is 16 residues. V trimming: 3 bases; J trimming: 1 base; junction bases outside the gene matches: 5. This CDR3 reads CASSHTTGGRTDTQYF. As DNA, the CDR3 is TGCGCCAGCAGCCATACCACAGGGGGCCGCACAGATACGCAGTATTTT.

The chain employs TRBV7-9 and TRBJ2-5; D perhaps matches TRBD1 (7 bases). Trimming left V 5 bases short and J 5 bases short, with 12 bases between. Looked up from germline, CDR1 is SEHNR and CDR2 is FQNEAQ (reference sequence). This CDR3 has 13 residues. CDR3 residues: CASSAGQRETQYF. CDR3 bases: TGTGCCAGCAGCGCGGGACAGCGGGAGACCCAGTACTTC.

Ten or more counts support this clonotype. The rearrangement links TRBV3-1 to TRBJ1-6; 8 bases line up with TRBD1. With V trimmed by 4 bases and J by 10 bases, 21 bases remained unmatched. This CDR3 contains 19 residues. Per the germline V gene, CDR1 is LGHDT and CDR2 is YNNKEL (reference sequence). The DNA for the CDR3 is TGTGCCAGCAGCCTTTACAAATTGAGGATCGACAGGGGACAGTCACCCCTCCACTTT. It is translated as CASSLYKLRIDRGQSPLHF.

This chain connects TRBV29-1 to TRBJ2-1, with 7 bases matching TRBD2. Germline V gene sequence: CDR1 SQVTM, CDR2 ANQGSEA. V shed 6 bases and J 4 bases; nucleotides not matched to a gene: 12. CDR3 length: 15 amino acids. In nucleotides, the CDR3 is TGCAGCGTAAAAGCGGGAAGGACCCAGTACAATGAGCAGTTCTTC. As protein: CSVKAGRTQYNEQFF.

This chain connects TRBV5-1 to TRBJ2-3; no reliable D call. Germline loops: CDR1 SGHRS, CDR2 YFSETQ. CDR3 length equals 14 residues. V was cut by 2 bases and J by 2 bases, with 9 bases left in between. This CDR3 is CASSLRPSTDTQYF. As DNA, the CDR3 is TGCGCCAGCAGCTTAAGGCCCTCCACAGATACGCAGTATTTT.

This clonotype has just a few counts. V gene TRBV7-2 combines with J gene TRBJ2-7; no firm D call. Germline V lookup: CDR1 SGHTA, CDR2 FQGNSA. V lost 1 base and J 2 bases, leaving 12 bases between the germline ends. This CDR3 comprises 15 residues. Here the CDR3 reads CASSLDEVLAYEQYF. CDR3 sequence (DNA): TGTGCCAGCAGCTTAGACGAAGTTTTGGCCTACGAGCAGTACTTC. The full variable domain, rest sourced from reference TRBV7-2 and TRBJ2-7, is GAGVSQSPSNKVTEKGKDVELRCDPISGHTALYWYRQSLGQGLEFLIYFQGNSAPDKSGLPSDRFSAERTGGSVSTLTIQRTQQEDSAVYLCASSLDEVLAYEQYFGPGTRLTVT.

CDR3 nucleotide sequence: TGTGCCACCTTAGACAGAGTAACCTACGAGCAGTACTTC. Translation: CATLDRVTYEQYF. The chain links TRBV6-2 or TRBV6-3 to TRBJ2-7; weak D call: TRBD1 (5 bases). This CDR3 comprises 13 residues. Germline CDR1 and CDR2: MNHEY and SVGEGT. V lost 10 bases to trimming and J lost 2 bases, with 15 bases between them.

This clonotype was found a few times. The genes are TRBV3-1 and TRBJ2-7, with TRBD1 as a possible D gene (6 bases). The V gene's germline CDR1 is LGHDT and CDR2 YNNKEL (reference sequence). CDR3 size: 14 residues. Trimming removed 2 bases from V and 3 bases from J, with 11 bases in between. CDR3 protein: CASSQSTGSYEQYF. DNA of the CDR3: TGTGCCAGCAGCCAATCAACAGGGAGCTACGAGCAGTACTTC.

Only a few counts were recorded for this clonotype. This chain joins TRBV12-3 or TRBV12-4 and TRBJ2-7; 9 nucleotides align to TRBD2. CDR3 length: 15 residues. V shed 3 bases and J 7 bases; nucleotides not matched to a gene: 10. This CDR3 is CASSLVGAGGFEQYF. For the CDR3, the DNA is TGTGCCAGCAGTTTGGTCGGTGCGGGAGGGTTTGAGCAGTACTTC.

The chain couples TRBV7-3 to TRBJ2-7; 7 bases map to TRBD2. Trimming at V came to 2 bases and at J to 2 bases, leaving 6 bases not matched to a gene. CDR3 length: 15 residues. The germline V gene has CDR1 SGHTA and CDR2 FQGTGA. CDR3: CASSLDAGATYEQYF. DNA for the CDR3: TGTGCCAGCAGCTTAGACGCGGGAGCAACCTACGAGCAGTACTTC.

V and J are TRBV7-9 and TRBJ2-2; possible D gene TRBD2, 5 bases. Germline-derived CDR1 and CDR2 are SEHNR and FQNEAQ (reference sequence). Trimming removed 5 bases from V and 6 bases from J, with 10 bases in between. CDR3 length equals 13 residues. CDR3 in amino acids: CASSNLASGELFF. CDR3 nucleotides: TGTGCCAGCAGCAACCTAGCTTCCGGGGAGCTGTTTTTT.

The chain has TRBV6-6 and TRBJ1-1; weak D call: TRBD1 (5 bases). V shed 2 bases and J shed 2 bases, with 12 bases lying between them. This CDR3 is built from 15 residues. Germline V gene data show CDR1 as MNHNY and CDR2 as SVGAGI (reference sequence). CDR3 residues: CASSYPGTENTEAFF. The CDR3 nucleotides read TGTGCCAGCAGTTACCCCGGGACGGAAAACACTGAAGCTTTCTTT.

V and J are TRBV5-4 and TRBJ2-1, with TRBD1 as a possible D gene (7 bases). The CDR3 runs 15 residues. The germline V and J ends were trimmed by 5 bases and 7 bases, with 19 bases remaining between them. The germline V gene encodes CDR1 SGHNT and CDR2 YYREEE (reference sequence). The CDR3 nucleotides are TGTGCCAGCAGTTTGAAAGACAGGGCGGGGAATGAGCAGTTCTTC. This gives the protein CASSLKDRAGNEQFF.

This clonotype was recorded once. An end of the junction does not agree with germline; a read error may underlie this. The chain uses TRBV12-3 or TRBV12-4 and TRBJ1-2; TRBD1 might be the D (6 bases). CDR3 length equals 15 residues. CDR3 nucleotide sequence: TGTGCCAGCAGTTTGAGGCAGGGGACGACGAATGGCTACAACTTC. Translation gives CASSLRQGTTNGYNF.

This clonotype has ten or more counts. This rearrangement joins TRBV2 to TRBJ2-2, with 13 positions matching TRBD2. The CDR3 covers 16 residues. V trimming: 6 bases; J trimming: 7 bases; junction bases outside the gene matches: 8. Per the germline V gene, CDR1 is SNHLY and CDR2 is FYNNEI. CDR3 DNA sequence: TGTGCCAGCAGCCCCACTAGCGGGAGGGCCGACGGGGAGCTGTTTTTT. This sequence encodes CASSPTSGRADGELFF.